What follows is one T cell receptor (beta chain) and its context. This sample was taken from a study of blood T cell repertoires in COVID-19. Overall study: The samples span acute and convalescent COVID-19 from the United States, Italy and Spain. PBMCs, B-cell-depleted T cells, or T cells were the source of the cDNA or gDNA that made up the material.

In the authors' workflow: Researchers report that nucleated cell counts were estimated from reference gene primer amplification. Method: immunoSEQ multiplex PCR; TCRdb's copy keeps in-frame clones and lacks some. That table gives V, J and clone size, and the DNA gave D and trimming. The sample holds around 120,000 clones; roughly 90% are singletons and the top ten take over 3.5%. This CDR3 contains 15 residues. Germline V CDR1 and CDR2: MNHEY, SVGAGI. V lost 2 bases to trimming and J lost 1 base; unmatched junction nucleotides: 1. The chain recombines TRBV6-5 with TRBJ1-4; 7 bases line up with TRBD1. The receptor was isolated from a man aged 45-65 years with active COVID-19. The source material was peripheral blood. As DNA, the CDR3 is TGTGCCAGCAGTTACGGGACAGTAACTAATGAAAAACTGTTTTTT. Encoded protein: CASSYGTVTNEKLFF.